The rows below give T cell receptor beta chains drawn from one sample of a study of cytomegalovirus exposure and HLA in healthy donors. Profiling relied on immunoSEQ multiplex PCR, and the TCRdb table lists in-frame clones only, not all of them. The sample has about 140,000 clones; about four fifths are singletons. The specimen sequenced was PBMCs. Receptors originate from a man in his late teens or twenties in good health and CMV-seropositive. The CDR3 runs from the conserved cysteine through the conserved F or W. The D gene is left open where the match is weak. For some rows the clone size is stated as once, few or many, or as a class when expanded; others skip it.

d_call: -
v_call: TRBV7-2
clone_size: few
j_call: TRBJ2-7
cdr3_aa: CASSTRDTSYEQYF
cdr3_nt: TGTGCCAGCAGCACCCGGGACACCTCCTACGAGCAGTACTTC

d_call: TRBD1
v_call: TRBV15
clone_size: -
j_call: TRBJ2-7
cdr3_aa: CAISGTGAYEQYF
cdr3_nt: TGTGCCATCAGCGGGACAGGGGCCTACGAGCAGTACTTC

d_call: TRBD1
v_call: TRBV7-9
clone_size: -
j_call: TRBJ2-4
cdr3_aa: CASSSPGGQGYF
cdr3_nt: TGTGCCAGCAGCTCCCCCGGGGGACAGGGGTACTTC

d_call: -
v_call: TRBV4-1
clone_size: -
j_call: TRBJ1-4
cdr3_aa: CASSQGGLEGMRKLFF
cdr3_nt: TGCGCCAGCAGCCAAGGGGGATTGGAGGGTATGAGAAAACTGTTTTTT

d_call: TRBD2
v_call: TRBV19
clone_size: -
j_call: TRBJ2-7
cdr3_aa: CPWEGYEQYF
cdr3_nt: TGTCCCTGGGAGGGATACGAGCAGTACTTC

d_call: -
v_call: TRBV6-1
clone_size: -
j_call: TRBJ2-7
cdr3_aa: CANSEAGLEFYEQYF
cdr3_nt: TGTGCCAACAGTGAAGCGGGCCTTGAGTTCTACGAGCAGTACTTC

d_call: TRBD2
v_call: TRBV7-9
clone_size: -
j_call: TRBJ2-3
cdr3_aa: CASSHITSDTDTQYF
cdr3_nt: TGTGCCAGCAGCCATATAACTAGCGACACAGATACGCAGTATTTT

d_call: TRBD2
v_call: TRBV7-8
clone_size: -
j_call: TRBJ2-2
cdr3_aa: CASSLRVSGNTGELFF
cdr3_nt: TGTGCCAGCAGCTTACGGGTTAGCGGGAATACCGGGGAGCTGTTTTTT

d_call: TRBD2
v_call: TRBV12-5
clone_size: -
j_call: TRBJ2-1
cdr3_aa: CASANPTSDHNEQFF
cdr3_nt: TGTGCTAGTGCTAACCCGACTAGCGACCACAATGAGCAGTTCTTC

d_call: TRBD2
v_call: TRBV10-3
clone_size: -
j_call: TRBJ2-1
cdr3_aa: CAISEMGLAGGSYNEQFF
cdr3_nt: TGTGCCATCAGTGAGATGGGACTAGCGGGAGGCTCCTACAATGAGCAGTTCTTC

d_call: -
v_call: TRBV6-1
clone_size: -
j_call: TRBJ2-7
cdr3_aa: CASSEGTLYEQYF
cdr3_nt: TGTGCCAGCAGTGAGGGGACACTCTACGAGCAGTACTTC

d_call: -
v_call: TRBV19
clone_size: few
j_call: TRBJ2-1
cdr3_aa: CASSFHRTRNEQFF
cdr3_nt: TGTGCCAGTAGTTTTCACAGGACCCGCAATGAGCAGTTCTTC

d_call: TRBD1
v_call: TRBV9
clone_size: once
j_call: TRBJ2-3
cdr3_aa: CASSLRGGSADTQYF
cdr3_nt: TGTGCCAGCAGCTTACGAGGGGGCAGCGCAGATACGCAGTATTTT

d_call: -
v_call: TRBV28
clone_size: -
j_call: TRBJ1-2
cdr3_aa: CASSLYPGEGYTF
cdr3_nt: TGTGCCAGCAGTTTATATCCAGGGGAGGGCTACACCTTC

d_call: -
v_call: TRBV6-5
clone_size: -
j_call: TRBJ2-7
cdr3_aa: CASRPGLASYGQYF
cdr3_nt: TGTGCCAGCAGACCGGGACTGGCTTCCTACGGGCAGTACTTC

d_call: -
v_call: TRBV5-1
clone_size: -
j_call: TRBJ1-6
cdr3_aa: CASRPGTRNSPLHF
cdr3_nt: TGCGCCAGCCGCCCCGGGACTCGGAATTCACCCCTCCACTTT

d_call: -
v_call: TRBV18
clone_size: -
j_call: TRBJ1-4
cdr3_aa: CASSSSGNEKLFF
cdr3_nt: TGTGCCAGCTCATCATCAGGGAATGAAAAACTGTTTTTT

d_call: TRBD1
v_call: TRBV5-1
clone_size: few
j_call: TRBJ1-1
cdr3_aa: CASSFAGGTTEAFF
cdr3_nt: TGCGCCAGCAGCTTCGCAGGGGGAACAACTGAAGCTTTCTTT

d_call: -
v_call: TRBV28
clone_size: once
j_call: TRBJ2-7
cdr3_aa: CASSSRTYTYEQYF
cdr3_nt: TGTGCCAGCAGTTCGAGGACATATACCTACGAGCAGTACTTC

d_call: -
v_call: TRBV30
clone_size: few
j_call: TRBJ1-2
cdr3_aa: CAWAEGNYGYTF
cdr3_nt: TGTGCCTGGGCGGAAGGAAACTATGGCTACACCTTC

d_call: TRBD2
v_call: TRBV5-1
clone_size: once
j_call: TRBJ2-7
cdr3_aa: CASSLAPSGAYEQYF
cdr3_nt: TGCGCCAGCAGCTTGGCCCCTAGCGGGGCCTACGAGCAGTACTTC

d_call: -
v_call: TRBV4-1
clone_size: once
j_call: TRBJ1-4
cdr3_aa: CASSQSTAGYEKLFF
cdr3_nt: TGCGCCAGCAGCCAATCAACCGCGGGGTATGAAAAACTGTTTTTT

d_call: -
v_call: TRBV5-1
clone_size: few
j_call: TRBJ2-3
cdr3_aa: CASSLGQRIADTQYF
cdr3_nt: TGCGCCAGCAGCTTGGGACAGCGTATCGCAGATACGCAGTATTTT

d_call: -
v_call: TRBV7-3
clone_size: -
j_call: TRBJ2-5
cdr3_aa: CASRSGNQETQYF
cdr3_nt: TGTGCCAGCAGGTCGGGAAACCAAGAGACCCAGTACTTC

d_call: -
v_call: TRBV11-3
clone_size: once
j_call: TRBJ2-3
cdr3_aa: CASSLRSDTQYF
cdr3_nt: TGTGCCAGCAGCTTGAGGAGCGATACGCAGTATTTT

d_call: -
v_call: TRBV28
clone_size: -
j_call: TRBJ1-2
cdr3_aa: CASRDGGQGLFGYTF
cdr3_nt: TGTGCCAGCAGGGATGGAGGGCAGGGATTGTTTGGCTACACCTTC

d_call: -
v_call: TRBV6-1
clone_size: -
j_call: TRBJ2-2
cdr3_aa: CASSDNRGGYGTGELFF
cdr3_nt: TGTGCCAGCAGTGACAACAGGGGAGGTTATGGCACCGGGGAGCTGTTTTTT

d_call: TRBD1
v_call: TRBV5-4
clone_size: once
j_call: TRBJ1-3
cdr3_aa: CASSLVAGGSGNTIYF
cdr3_nt: TGTGCCAGCAGCTTGGTGGCAGGGGGTTCTGGAAACACCATATATTTT

d_call: TRBD1
v_call: TRBV5-4
clone_size: -
j_call: TRBJ1-1
cdr3_aa: CASSPDRWNTEAFF
cdr3_nt: TGTGCCAGCAGCCCGGACAGGTGGAACACTGAAGCTTTCTTT

d_call: -
v_call: TRBV30
clone_size: -
j_call: TRBJ2-1
cdr3_aa: CAWSGGVAHNEQFF
cdr3_nt: TGTGCCTGGAGTGGCGGTGTAGCGCACAATGAGCAGTTCTTC

d_call: TRBD1
v_call: TRBV2
clone_size: -
j_call: TRBJ1-4
cdr3_aa: CASSDPGQGRREKLFF
cdr3_nt: TGTGCCAGCAGTGATCCGGGACAGGGGCGGCGGGAAAAACTGTTTTTT

d_call: -
v_call: TRBV30
clone_size: -
j_call: TRBJ1-2
cdr3_aa: CAWRVRDTTFYGYTF
cdr3_nt: TGTGCCTGGAGAGTCCGGGACACCACCTTCTATGGCTACACCTTC

d_call: -
v_call: TRBV11-2
clone_size: -
j_call: TRBJ1-1
cdr3_aa: CASSLAGTTNTEAFF
cdr3_nt: TGTGCCAGCAGCTTAGCCGGGACAACGAACACTGAAGCTTTCTTT

d_call: -
v_call: TRBV7-9
clone_size: -
j_call: TRBJ1-3
cdr3_aa: CASSLGWRVPLNTIYF
cdr3_nt: TGTGCCAGCAGCTTAGGTTGGCGGGTACCCCTTAACACCATATATTTT

d_call: -
v_call: TRBV7-3
clone_size: few
j_call: TRBJ1-2
cdr3_aa: CASSRQNYGYTF
cdr3_nt: TGTGCCAGCAGCCGTCAGAACTATGGCTACACCTTC

d_call: TRBD1
v_call: TRBV2
clone_size: -
j_call: TRBJ2-7
cdr3_aa: CASSAGTGDYEQYF
cdr3_nt: TGTGCCAGCAGTGCCGGGACAGGGGACTACGAGCAGTACTTC

d_call: -
v_call: TRBV7-6
clone_size: -
j_call: TRBJ1-1
cdr3_aa: CASSPSPGRVTAEAFF
cdr3_nt: TGTGCCAGCAGCCCCAGCCCTGGCAGGGTAACTGCTGAAGCTTTCTTT

d_call: -
v_call: TRBV19
clone_size: -
j_call: TRBJ2-7
cdr3_aa: CASSMANSYEQYF
cdr3_nt: TGTGCCAGTAGTATGGCCAATTCCTACGAGCAGTACTTC

d_call: TRBD1
v_call: TRBV28
clone_size: -
j_call: TRBJ1-2
cdr3_aa: CASSQGQGAFGYTF
cdr3_nt: TGTGCCAGCAGCCAGGGACAGGGGGCTTTTGGCTACACCTTC

d_call: TRBD2
v_call: TRBV4-2
clone_size: -
j_call: TRBJ2-1
cdr3_aa: CASSHPKGSGSLDEQFF
cdr3_nt: TGTGCCAGCAGCCACCCTAAGGGTAGCGGGAGTTTGGATGAGCAGTTCTTC

d_call: TRBD1
v_call: TRBV30
clone_size: -
j_call: TRBJ2-1
cdr3_aa: CAWSVWTGGYEQFF
cdr3_nt: TGTGCCTGGAGTGTTTGGACAGGGGGGTATGAGCAGTTCTTC

d_call: TRBD1
v_call: TRBV19
clone_size: once
j_call: TRBJ2-1
cdr3_aa: CASSGTADYNEQFF
cdr3_nt: TGTGCCAGTTCCGGGACAGCCGACTACAATGAGCAGTTCTTC

d_call: -
v_call: TRBV30
clone_size: few
j_call: TRBJ1-5
cdr3_aa: CAWRVDSHPQPQHF
cdr3_nt: TGTGCCTGGAGGGTAGACAGCCACCCCCAGCCCCAGCATTTT

d_call: TRBD1
v_call: TRBV30
clone_size: -
j_call: TRBJ1-2
cdr3_aa: CAWSVGGGDGYTF
cdr3_nt: TGTGCCTGGAGTGTCGGAGGGGGCGATGGCTACACCTTC

d_call: TRBD2
v_call: TRBV6-5
clone_size: -
j_call: TRBJ2-7
cdr3_aa: CASSSSGGRAAEQYF
cdr3_nt: TGTGCCAGCAGTTCTTCCGGGGGGAGGGCCGCCGAGCAGTACTTC

d_call: -
v_call: TRBV7-8
clone_size: -
j_call: TRBJ1-2
cdr3_aa: CASSPAGRSFYGYTF
cdr3_nt: TGTGCCAGCAGCCCCGCAGGGCGCTCTTTCTATGGCTACACCTTC

d_call: TRBD2
v_call: TRBV19
clone_size: -
j_call: TRBJ2-1
cdr3_aa: CASSISGMDNEQFF
cdr3_nt: TGTGCCAGTAGTATCAGCGGGATGGATAATGAGCAGTTCTTC

d_call: TRBD2
v_call: TRBV7-9
clone_size: -
j_call: TRBJ2-7
cdr3_aa: CASSFSGSATYEQYF
cdr3_nt: TGTGCCAGCAGCTTTAGCGGGAGCGCAACCTACGAGCAGTACTTC

d_call: TRBD1
v_call: TRBV13
clone_size: -
j_call: TRBJ2-7
cdr3_aa: CASSLVQDRVGEQYF
cdr3_nt: TGTGCCAGCAGCTTAGTACAAGACAGGGTGGGCGAGCAGTACTTC

d_call: -
v_call: TRBV28
clone_size: -
j_call: TRBJ1-5
cdr3_aa: CASSSTEKGNQPQHF
cdr3_nt: TGTGCCAGCAGTTCCACGGAGAAGGGCAATCAGCCCCAGCATTTT